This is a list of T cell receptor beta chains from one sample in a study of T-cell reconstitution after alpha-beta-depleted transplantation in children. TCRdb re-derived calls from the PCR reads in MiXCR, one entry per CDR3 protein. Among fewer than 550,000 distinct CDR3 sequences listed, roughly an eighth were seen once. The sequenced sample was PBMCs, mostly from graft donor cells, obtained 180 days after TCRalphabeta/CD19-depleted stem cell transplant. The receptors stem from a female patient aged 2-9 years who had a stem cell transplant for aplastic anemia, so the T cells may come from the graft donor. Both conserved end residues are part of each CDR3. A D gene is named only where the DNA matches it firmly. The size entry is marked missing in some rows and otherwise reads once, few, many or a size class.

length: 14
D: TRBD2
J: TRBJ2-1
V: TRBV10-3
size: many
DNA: TGTGCCACCGAATCTAGCGGGGGGGTAAATGAGCAGTTCTTC
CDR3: CATESSGGVNEQFF

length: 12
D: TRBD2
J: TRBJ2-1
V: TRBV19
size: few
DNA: TGTGCCAGTACCGCGGGAGGCAATGAGCAGTTCTTC
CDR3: CASTAGGNEQFF

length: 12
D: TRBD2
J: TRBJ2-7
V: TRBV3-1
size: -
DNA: TGTGCCAGCAGCCGGGGGGGGTACGAGCAGTACTTC
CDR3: CASSRGGYEQYF

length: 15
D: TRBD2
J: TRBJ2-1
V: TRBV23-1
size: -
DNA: TGCGCCAGCAGTGGTGCGGGACTAGCCTACAATGAGCAGTTCTTC
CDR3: CASSGAGLAYNEQFF

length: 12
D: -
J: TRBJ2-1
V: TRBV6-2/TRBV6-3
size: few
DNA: TGTGCCAGCAGTGTCAGGTACAATGAGCAGTTCTTC
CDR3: CASSVRYNEQFF

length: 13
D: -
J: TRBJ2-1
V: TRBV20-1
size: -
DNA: TGCAGTGCTAGAGAGGGGGGCAGGAATGAGCAGTTCTTC
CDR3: CSAREGGRNEQFF

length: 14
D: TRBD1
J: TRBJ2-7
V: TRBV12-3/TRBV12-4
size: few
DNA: TGTGCCAGCAGTGCCGGGACAGGGAAGGACGAGCAGTACTTC
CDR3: CASSAGTGKDEQYF

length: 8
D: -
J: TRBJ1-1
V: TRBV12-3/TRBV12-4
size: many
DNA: TGTGCCAGCAGTGAAGCTTTCTTT
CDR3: CASSEAFF

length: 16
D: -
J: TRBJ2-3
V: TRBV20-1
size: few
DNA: TGCAGTGCTAGAGATCCGACAGTCGTATTTCCAGATACGCAGTATTTT
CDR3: CSARDPTVVFPDTQYF

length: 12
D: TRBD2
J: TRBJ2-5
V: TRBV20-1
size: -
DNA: TGCAGTGCTAGCGGGAGGCAAGAGACCCAGTACTTC
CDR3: CSASGRQETQYF

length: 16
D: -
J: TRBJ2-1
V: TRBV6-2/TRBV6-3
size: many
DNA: TGTGCCAGCAGCTCGCTTCAGGGTAGCCCCTACAATGAGCAGTTCTTC
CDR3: CASSSLQGSPYNEQFF

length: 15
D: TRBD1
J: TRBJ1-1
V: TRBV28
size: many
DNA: TGTGCCAGCAGTCCTCGGACAGGGACGAACACTGAAGCTTTCTTT
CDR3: CASSPRTGTNTEAFF

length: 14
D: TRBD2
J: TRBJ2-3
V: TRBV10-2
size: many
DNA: TGCGCCAGCTACTTTGCGGGAGGAGGAGATACGCAGTATTTT
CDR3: CASYFAGGGDTQYF

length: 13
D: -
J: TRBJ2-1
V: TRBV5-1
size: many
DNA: TGCGCCAGCAGCTTGCGGGCCTACAATGAGCAGTTCTTC
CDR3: CASSLRAYNEQFF

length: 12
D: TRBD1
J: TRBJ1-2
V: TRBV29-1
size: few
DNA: TGCAGCGGGAACGGACAGGGAGATGGCTACACCTTC
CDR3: CSGNGQGDGYTF

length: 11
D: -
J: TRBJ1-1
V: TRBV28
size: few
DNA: TGTGCCAGCCAGGGGCTCACTGAAGCTTTCTTT
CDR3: CASQGLTEAFF

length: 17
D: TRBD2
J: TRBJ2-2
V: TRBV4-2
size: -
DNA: TGTGCCAGCAGCCAATACAGGACTAGCGGGGTCACCGGGGAGCTGTTTTTT
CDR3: CASSQYRTSGVTGELFF

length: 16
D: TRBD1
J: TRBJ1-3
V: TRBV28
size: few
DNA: TGTGCCAGCAGTTTAATTGACAGGGGGCAAGGAAACACCATATATTTT
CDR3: CASSLIDRGQGNTIYF

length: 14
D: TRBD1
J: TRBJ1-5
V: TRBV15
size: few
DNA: TGTGCCACCAGCAGTTCAGGGGGCCTTCAGCCCCAGCATTTT
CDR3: CATSSSGGLQPQHF

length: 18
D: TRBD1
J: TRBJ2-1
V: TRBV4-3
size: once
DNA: TGCGCCAGCAGCCAGACCGCGCGACAGGGGTCATCCTACAATGAGCAGTTCTTC
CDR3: CASSQTARQGSSYNEQFF

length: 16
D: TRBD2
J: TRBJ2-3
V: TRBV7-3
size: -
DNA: TGTGCCAGCAGCCAAAGAGAACTAGCGGGTTATGATACGCAGTATTTT
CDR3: CASSQRELAGYDTQYF

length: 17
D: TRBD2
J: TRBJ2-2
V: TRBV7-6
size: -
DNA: TGTGCCAGCAGCCCTCGGACTAGCGGGGGATTCACCGGGGAGCTGTTTTTT
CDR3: CASSPRTSGGFTGELFF

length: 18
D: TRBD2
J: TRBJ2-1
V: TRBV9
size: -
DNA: TGTGCCAGCAGCGTAGATGACGGGAGGGCCCCCTCCTACAATGAGCAGTTCTTC
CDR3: CASSVDDGRAPSYNEQFF

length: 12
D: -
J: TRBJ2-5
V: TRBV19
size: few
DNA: TGTGCCAGTAGTCATATACCCGAGACCCAGTACTTC
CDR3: CASSHIPETQYF

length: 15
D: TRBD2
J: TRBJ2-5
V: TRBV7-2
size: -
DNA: TGTGCCAGCAGCATGACTAGCGGGAGGTACGAGACCCAGTACTTC
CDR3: CASSMTSGRYETQYF

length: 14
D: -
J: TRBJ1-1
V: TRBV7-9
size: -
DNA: TGTGCCAGCAGCAAAACGGGAAAGGGGACTGAAGCTTTCTTT
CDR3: CASSKTGKGTEAFF

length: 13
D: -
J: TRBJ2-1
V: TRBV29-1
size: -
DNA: TGCAGCGTTGTAGGACAGATCTACAATGAGCAGTTCTTC
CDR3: CSVVGQIYNEQFF

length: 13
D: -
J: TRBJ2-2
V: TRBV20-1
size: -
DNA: TGCAGTGCTAGAGAACCCAACACCGGGGAGCTGTTTTTT
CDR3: CSAREPNTGELFF

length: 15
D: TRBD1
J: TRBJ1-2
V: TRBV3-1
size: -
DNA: TGTGCCAGCAGCCAACTTGGGACAGCACGGGAAGGCTACACCTTC
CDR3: CASSQLGTAREGYTF

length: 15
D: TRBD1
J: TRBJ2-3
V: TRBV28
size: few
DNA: TGTGCCAGCAGCCGAAGGGGGCCTCTCACAGATACGCAGTATTTT
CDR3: CASSRRGPLTDTQYF

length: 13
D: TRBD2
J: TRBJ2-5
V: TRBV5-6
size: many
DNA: TGTGCCAGCAGCTTGCCGGGAGGGGAGACCCAGTACTTC
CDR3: CASSLPGGETQYF

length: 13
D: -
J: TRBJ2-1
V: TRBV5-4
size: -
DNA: TGTGCCAGCAGCTTGGAGCAGCACAATGAGCAGTTCTTC
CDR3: CASSLEQHNEQFF

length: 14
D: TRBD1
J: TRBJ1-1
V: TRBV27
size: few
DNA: TGTGCCATCAAGGAAGACAGGGGGGGGACTGAAGCTTTCTTT
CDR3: CAIKEDRGGTEAFF

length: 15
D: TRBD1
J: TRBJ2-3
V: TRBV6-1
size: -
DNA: TGTGCCAGCAGATCCCGACAGGGCCCCACAGATACGCAGTATTTT
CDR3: CASRSRQGPTDTQYF

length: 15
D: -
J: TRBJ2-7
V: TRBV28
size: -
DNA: TGTACCAGCAGTTTCAGGCTAACCTACTACTACGAGCAGTACTTC
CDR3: CTSSFRLTYYYEQYF

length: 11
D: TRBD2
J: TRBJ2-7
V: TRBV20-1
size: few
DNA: TGCAGTGCTCCTAGCGGCGGCGAGCAGTACTTC
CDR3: CSAPSGGEQYF

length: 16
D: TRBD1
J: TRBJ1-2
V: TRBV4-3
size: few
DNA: TGCGCCAGCAGCCAAGTTTCGACAGGGGGCTTCTACGGCTACACCTTC
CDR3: CASSQVSTGGFYGYTF

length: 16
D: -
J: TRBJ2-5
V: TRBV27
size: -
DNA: TGTGCCAGCAGTTTATATCTGGGGGCGTCACAAGAGACCCAGTACTTC
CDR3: CASSLYLGASQETQYF

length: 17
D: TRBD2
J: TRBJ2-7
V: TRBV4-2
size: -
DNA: TGTGCCAGCAGCCAAGATGGGACTAGCGGGAGGGTATACGAGCAGTACTTC
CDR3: CASSQDGTSGRVYEQYF

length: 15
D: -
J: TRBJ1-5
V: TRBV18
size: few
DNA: TGTGCCAGCTCACCAGTCCAGACCGAGGGACAGCCCCAGCATTTT
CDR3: CASSPVQTEGQPQHF

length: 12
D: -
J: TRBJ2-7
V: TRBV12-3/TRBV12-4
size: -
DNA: TGTGCCACCGGGCCTACGCCGTACGAGCAGTACTTC
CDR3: CATGPTPYEQYF

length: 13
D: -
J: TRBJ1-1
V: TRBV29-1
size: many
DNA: TGCAGCGTTGGGACCCCAACAAGGACTGAAGCTTTCTTT
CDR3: CSVGTPTRTEAFF

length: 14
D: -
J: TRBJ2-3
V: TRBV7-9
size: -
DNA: TGTGCCAGCAGCTTCTTACAGGGTACAGATACGCAGTATTTT
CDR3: CASSFLQGTDTQYF

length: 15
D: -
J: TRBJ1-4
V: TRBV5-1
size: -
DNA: TGCGCCAGCAGCCCGGGGCAGGCCGGGAAAGAAAAACTGTTTTTT
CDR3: CASSPGQAGKEKLFF

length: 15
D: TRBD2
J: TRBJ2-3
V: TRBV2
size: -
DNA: TGTGCCAGCCGCCGACTAGCGGGATTTACAGATACGCAGTATTTT
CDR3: CASRRLAGFTDTQYF

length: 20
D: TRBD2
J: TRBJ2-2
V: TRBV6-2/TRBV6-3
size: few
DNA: TGTGCCAGCAGCCCCGCATTTATCCAGGCGGGAGGGCCGTTGCTCGGGGAGCTGTTTTTT
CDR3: CASSPAFIQAGGPLLGELFF